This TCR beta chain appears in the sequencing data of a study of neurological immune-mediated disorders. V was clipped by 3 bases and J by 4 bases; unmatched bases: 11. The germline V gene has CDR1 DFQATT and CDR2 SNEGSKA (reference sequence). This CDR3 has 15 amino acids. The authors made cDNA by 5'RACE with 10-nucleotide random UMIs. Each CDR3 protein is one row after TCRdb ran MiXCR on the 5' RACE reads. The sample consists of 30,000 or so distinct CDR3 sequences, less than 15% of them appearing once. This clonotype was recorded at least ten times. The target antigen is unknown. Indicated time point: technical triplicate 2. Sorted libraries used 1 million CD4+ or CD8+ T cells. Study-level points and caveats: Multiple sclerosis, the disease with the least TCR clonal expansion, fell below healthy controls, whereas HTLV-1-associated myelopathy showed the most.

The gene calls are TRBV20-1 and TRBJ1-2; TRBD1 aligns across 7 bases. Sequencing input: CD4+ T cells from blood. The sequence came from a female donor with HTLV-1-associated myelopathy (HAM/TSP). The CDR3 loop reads CSARGTGQRAYGYTF. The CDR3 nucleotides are TGCAGTGCTAGGGGTACGGGACAGAGAGCCTATGGCTACACCTTC.